This T cell receptor (beta chain) is from a study of cytotoxic CD8 clonotypes in ibrutinib-treated CLL. About the study: The subjects consisted of about 10 relapsed/refractory and 15 treatment-naive individuals, with 17 IGHV unmutated.

The method was immunoSEQ multiplex PCR; TCRdb's version includes in-frame clones alone and lacks a portion of them. Counted here are about 200,000 clones, 60% to 80% occurring once; the ten biggest clones make up around 10%. This CDR3 is 13 amino acids long. CDR1 and CDR2 from the germline V gene are SGHDT and YYEEEE. Between the trimmed V and J ends, which lost 2 bases and 8 bases, there was a span of 12 bases. The chain employs TRBV5-6 and TRBJ2-3; D is possibly TRBD2 (5 bases). This clonotype originated in a human donor with chronic lymphocytic leukemia. Sequencing was performed on PBMCs, taken after 12 months of ibrutinib treatment. CDR3 sequence (DNA): TGTGCCAGCAGCTTCAGGACTCGCCGTACGCAGTATTTT. Protein product: CASSFRTRRTQYF.